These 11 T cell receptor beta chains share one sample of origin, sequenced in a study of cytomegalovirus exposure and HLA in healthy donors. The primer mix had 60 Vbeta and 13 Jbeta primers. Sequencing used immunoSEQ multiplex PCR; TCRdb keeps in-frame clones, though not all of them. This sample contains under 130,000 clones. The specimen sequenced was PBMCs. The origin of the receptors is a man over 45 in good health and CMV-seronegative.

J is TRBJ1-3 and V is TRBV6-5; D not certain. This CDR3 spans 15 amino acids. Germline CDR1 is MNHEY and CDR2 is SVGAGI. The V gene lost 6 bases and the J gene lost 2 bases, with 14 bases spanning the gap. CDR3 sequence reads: CASSSDTSPGNTIYF. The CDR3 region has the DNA TGTGCCAGCAGCTCCGACACCTCACCTGGAAACACCATATATTTT.

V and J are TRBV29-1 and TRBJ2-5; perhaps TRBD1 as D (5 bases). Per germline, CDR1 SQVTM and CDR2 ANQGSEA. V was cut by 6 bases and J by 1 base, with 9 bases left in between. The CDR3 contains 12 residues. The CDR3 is CSVDQGQETQYF. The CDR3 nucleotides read TGCAGCGTGGACCAGGGCCAAGAGACCCAGTACTTC.

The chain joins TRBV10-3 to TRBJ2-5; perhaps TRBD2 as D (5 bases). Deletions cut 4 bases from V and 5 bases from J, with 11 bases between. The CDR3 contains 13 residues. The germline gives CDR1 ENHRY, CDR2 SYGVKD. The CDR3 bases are TGTGCCATCAGTGGAGCGACGGGGGAGACCCAGTACTTC. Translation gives CAISGATGETQYF.

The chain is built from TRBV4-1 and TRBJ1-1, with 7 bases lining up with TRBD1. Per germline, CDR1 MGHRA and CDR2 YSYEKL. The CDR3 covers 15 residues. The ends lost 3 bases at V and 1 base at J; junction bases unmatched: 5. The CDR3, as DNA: TGCGCCAGCAGCCACCGACAGGGCGCGAACACTGAAGCTTTCTTT. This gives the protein CASSHRQGANTEAFF.

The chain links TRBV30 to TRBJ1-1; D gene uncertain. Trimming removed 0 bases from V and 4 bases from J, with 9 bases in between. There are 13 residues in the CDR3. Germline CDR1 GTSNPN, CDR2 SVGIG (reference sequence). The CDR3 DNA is TGTGCCTGGAGTGTAGCGTTAGGCACTGAAGCTTTCTTT. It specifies CAWSVALGTEAFF.

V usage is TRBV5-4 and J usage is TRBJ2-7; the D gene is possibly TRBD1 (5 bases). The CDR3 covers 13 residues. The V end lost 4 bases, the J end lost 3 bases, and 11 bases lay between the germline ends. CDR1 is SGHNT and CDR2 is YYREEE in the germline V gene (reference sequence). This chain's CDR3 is CASSQRQSYEQYF. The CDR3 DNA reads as TGTGCCAGCAGCCAAAGACAGAGCTACGAGCAGTACTTC.

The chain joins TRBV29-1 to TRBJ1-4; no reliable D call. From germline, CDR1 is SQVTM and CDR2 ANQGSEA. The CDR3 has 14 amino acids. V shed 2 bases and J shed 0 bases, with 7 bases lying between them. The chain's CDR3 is CSVENGATNEKLFF. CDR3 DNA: TGCAGCGTTGAAAACGGAGCAACTAATGAAAAACTGTTTTTT.

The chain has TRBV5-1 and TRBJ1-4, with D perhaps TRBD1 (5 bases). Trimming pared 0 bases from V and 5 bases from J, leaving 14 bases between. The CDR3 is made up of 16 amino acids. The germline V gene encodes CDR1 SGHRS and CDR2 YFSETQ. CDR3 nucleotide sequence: TGCGCCAGCAGCTTGGTAACCGGGACTGAGAATGAAAAACTGTTTTTT. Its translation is CASSLVTGTENEKLFF.

Written as DNA, the CDR3 is TGTGCCAGCAGTTCGGGACAGGCACCCACCGGGGAGCTGTTTTTT. Residues: CASSSGQAPTGELFF. This chain connects TRBV6-5 to TRBJ2-2; TRBD1 agrees at 8 bases. J lost 4 bases, V lost 4 bases, and 5 bases had no gene match. The CDR3 has 15 amino acids. CDR1 MNHEY and CDR2 SVGAGI come from the germline V gene.

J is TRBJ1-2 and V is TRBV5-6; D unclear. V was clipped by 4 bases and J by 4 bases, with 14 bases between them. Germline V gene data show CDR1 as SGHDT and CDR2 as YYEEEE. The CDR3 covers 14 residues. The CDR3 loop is CASSPYFASYGYTF. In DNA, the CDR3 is TGTGCCAGCAGCCCCTACTTCGCGAGCTATGGCTACACCTTC.

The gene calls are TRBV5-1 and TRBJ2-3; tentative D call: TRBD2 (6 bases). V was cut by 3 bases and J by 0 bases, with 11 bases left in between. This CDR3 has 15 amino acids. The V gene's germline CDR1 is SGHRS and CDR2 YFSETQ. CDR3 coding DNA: TGCGCCAGCAGCTGGGGGGAAGCTAGCACAGATACGCAGTATTTT. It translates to CASSWGEASTDTQYF.